The 31 T cell receptor beta chains in this list originate from one sample, sequenced in a study of metastatic and nonmetastatic thyroid tumors (dated by TCRdb to 2019 to 2021). The method behind the library was PCR. Sequencing was carried out with an Illumina HiSeq 4000. TCRdb reanalyzed the raw reads on its own, using fastp at Q25 for trimming and MiXCR for clone calling, and kept in-frame beta chains. The sample records 25,000 to 35,000 clones, 4% of which are singletons. Of the sample, under 25% is held by the ten largest clones. Before undergoing thyroid surgery, none of the patients had been given any kind of treatment. Sequencing input: blood. The receptor set was obtained from a female donor with papillary thyroid cancer or a benign thyroid nodule (not recorded which). Some clones in this sample may be carry-over from other donors' samples.

This CDR3 is CASSSQTGGYGYTF. The CDR3 DNA reads TGTGCCAGCAGTTCTCAGACAGGGGGTTATGGCTACACCTTC. The chain joins TRBV27 to TRBJ1-2; 9 bases agree with TRBD1. The CDR3 runs to 14 residues. Germline values: CDR1 MNHEY, CDR2 SMNVEV (reference sequence). V dropped 4 bases and J dropped 5; count of bases not matched to a gene: 5.

This clone has ten or more counts. The J gene is TRBJ1-6, the V gene TRBV5-6; the D is unclear. CDR3 length: 12 residues. Looked up from germline, CDR1 is SGHDT and CDR2 is YYEEEE. Deletions cut 2 bases from V and 7 bases from J, with 4 bases between. CDR3 residues: CASSLSNSPLHF. The CDR3, as DNA: TGTGCCAGCAGCTTATCGAATTCACCCCTCCACTTT.

This clone has a handful of counts. CDR3 protein: CASSSSGISYEQYF. The CDR3 nucleotides read TGCGCCAGCAGCTCGTCCGGGATTTCCTACGAGCAGTACTTC. The chain carries TRBV5-1 and TRBJ2-7, with D tentatively TRBD2 (5 bases). The CDR3 is made up of 14 amino acids. CDR1 is SGHRS and CDR2 is YFSETQ in the germline V gene. The V end was cut by 3 bases, the J end by 1 base, with 11 bases between.

This clone was picked up a small number of times. This chain connects TRBV24-1 to TRBJ2-1; D may be TRBD1 (5 bases). Trimming left V 6 bases short and J 5 bases short, with 10 bases between. The germline CDR1 and CDR2 sequences are KGHDR and SFDVKD. This CDR3 is 13 amino acids long. The CDR3, as DNA: TGTGCCACCAGTTTCGGCAGGGACAATGAGCAGTTCTTC. Its translation is CATSFGRDNEQFF.

Only a few counts were recorded for this clone. CDR3 sequence reads: CSAREHGTGTREQYF. CDR3 bases: TGCAGTGCCCGAGAACACGGGACAGGGACAAGAGAGCAGTACTTC. The gene calls are TRBV20-1 and TRBJ2-7; 9 positions agree with TRBD1. V lost 6 bases, J lost 7 bases, and 16 bases stayed unmatched. This CDR3 has 15 amino acids. Germline CDR1 DFQATT, CDR2 SNEGSKA (reference sequence).

The sample holds many counts of this clone. The genes are TRBV19 and TRBJ1-4; D remains unclear. V was clipped by 4 bases and J by 4 bases, with 10 bases between them. Looked up from germline, CDR1 is LNHDA and CDR2 is SQIVND (reference sequence). This CDR3 is built from 14 residues. CDR3 region: CASSTSGINEKLFF. Written as DNA, the CDR3 is TGTGCCAGTAGTACCTCGGGAATTAATGAAAAACTGTTTTTT.

This clone turned up a few times. The V and J genes are TRBV6-9 and TRBJ2-7; TRBD2 matches 14 bases. Germline assignment: CDR1 MNHGY and CDR2 SVAAGI. Trimming removed 3 bases from V and 4 bases from J; junction bases left unmatched: 11. The CDR3 has 18 residues. CDR3 loop: CASSYRLGLAGGEYEQYF. The CDR3 DNA is TGTGCCAGCAGTTACCGCCTCGGACTAGCGGGAGGCGAATACGAGCAGTACTTC.

This clone has at least ten counts. The V and J genes are TRBV20-1 and TRBJ1-3; the D gene is possibly TRBD1 (6 bases). Trimming took 6 bases from V and 3 from J, leaving 18 bases between them. CDR3 size: 15 residues. Germline V lookup: CDR1 DFQATT, CDR2 SNEGSKA (reference sequence). The CDR3: CSAIFPGQHGNTIYF. Written as DNA, the CDR3 is TGCAGTGCGATATTCCCAGGACAGCATGGAAACACCATATATTTT.

With regard to this clone: The final CDR3 position lacks the conserved phenylalanine or tryptophan, pointing to a likely read error. V gene TRBV28 combines with J gene TRBJ2-3, with 10 bases fitting TRBD2. CDR1 is MDHEN and CDR2 is SYDVKM in the germline V gene. V shed 3 bases and J 8 bases; nucleotides not matched to a gene: 8. The CDR3 sequence is 15 residues long. The CDR3 DNA reads TGTGCCAGCAGTTTCCTAGCGGGAGCCGGAGGTACGCAGTATCTT. It codes for CASSFLAGAGGTQYL.

This chain uses TRBV28 with TRBJ2-7, with TRBD2 matching 8 bases. The CDR3 runs 14 residues. V lost 7 bases to trimming and J lost 2 bases; unmatched junction nucleotides: 7. Germline CDR1 and CDR2: MDHEN and SYDVKM. CDR3 sequence (DNA): TGTGCCAGCAACGCGGGAGGACTTACCTACGAGCAGTACTTC. It specifies CASNAGGLTYEQYF.

This clone has ten or more counts. The chain carries TRBV5-5 and TRBJ1-2; perhaps TRBD1 as D (5 bases). V lost 0 bases and J lost 7, with 13 bases in between. Germline lookup yields CDR1 SGHKS and CDR2 YYEKEE (reference sequence). This CDR3 region has 14 residues. Here the CDR3 reads CASSLDGGVSGYTF. CDR3 bases: TGTGCCAGCAGCTTGGACGGGGGGGTCTCTGGCTACACCTTC.

This clone was seen only a few times. The chain carries TRBV5-1 and TRBJ2-3; no firm D call. Germline V CDR1 and CDR2: SGHRS, YFSETQ. V lost 1 base, J lost 4 bases, and 13 bases lay in between. The CDR3 runs to 15 residues. The CDR3 sequence: CASSLKQMGSDTQYF. For the CDR3, the DNA is TGCGCCAGCAGCTTGAAACAGATGGGTTCAGATACGCAGTATTTT.

This clone was detected ten times or more. The V call is TRBV7-9, the J call TRBJ2-7; D not resolved. The CDR3 loop spans 14 amino acids. In germline, CDR1 is SEHNR, CDR2 FQNEAQ (reference sequence). V was pared by 1 base and J by 3 bases, with 10 bases between. CDR3 nucleotides: TGTGCCAGCAGCTTAGAGGCAGGCTACTACGAGCAGTACTTC. It codes for CASSLEAGYYEQYF.

In the case of this clone: The junction does not match germline at one end; this may be a read error. Additional DNA sequences in this sample encode the identical CDR3. This chain joins TRBV28 and TRBJ1-4; unclear D gene. This CDR3 contains 13 residues. Germline V CDR1 and CDR2: MDHEN, SYDVKM. CDR3 amino acids: CASSLYPMEKLFF. DNA for the CDR3: TGTGCCAGCAGTCTCTATCCGATGGAAAAACTGTTCTTT. Filled out from reference TRBV28 and TRBJ1-4, the complete variable domain reads DVKVTQSSRYLVKRTGEKVFLECVQDMDHENMFWYRQDPGLGLRLIYFSYDVKMKEKGDIPEGYSVSREKKERFSLILESASTNQTSMYLCASSLYPMEKLFFGSGTQLSVL.

The J gene is TRBJ1-2, the V gene TRBV19; D is perhaps TRBD1 (5 bases). The germline V gene encodes CDR1 LNHDA and CDR2 SQIVND (reference sequence). The CDR3 covers 15 residues. The V end was cut by 9 bases, the J end by 2 bases, with 19 bases between. The CDR3 nucleotides are TGTGCCAGGGGCCCGAGGGGAGCGACCAACTATGGCTACACCTTC. It specifies CARGPRGATNYGYTF.

The V and J genes are TRBV20-1 and TRBJ2-1; 9 nucleotides match TRBD2. This CDR3 region has 15 residues. The germline V gene encodes CDR1 DFQATT and CDR2 SNEGSKA (reference sequence). With V trimmed by 6 bases and J by 1 base, 7 bases remained unmatched. CDR3 in DNA: TGCAGTGCCGTATCCAGCGGGAGGTCCTACAATGAGCAGTTCTTC. This encodes CSAVSSGRSYNEQFF.

Many counts were recorded for this clone. This sample also contains other DNA sequences that code for the same CDR3. This sequence joins TRBV20-1 and TRBJ2-1; 12 positions match TRBD2. Per germline, CDR1 DFQATT and CDR2 SNEGSKA (reference sequence). CDR3 length: 16 residues. With V trimmed by 3 bases and J by 8 bases, 11 bases remained unmatched. CDR3 bases: TGCAGTGCTAGCTCACCTAGCGGGAGGGCGGCGGATGAGCAGTTCTTC. Its protein product is CSASSPSGRAADEQFF.

Comments on this clone: At one end the junction does not follow the germline gene, possibly because of a read error. J is TRBJ2-5 and V is TRBV20-1; 7 nucleotides match TRBD2. The length of the CDR3 is 13 residues. In germline, CDR1 is DFQATT, CDR2 SNEGSKA (reference sequence). The CDR3 here is CSARNDAGETLYF. The CDR3 DNA is TGCAGTGCTAGGAATGACGCGGGAGAGACCCTGTACTTC.

This chain links TRBV7-2 with TRBJ2-1; D not resolved. The V end lost 5 bases, the J end lost 9 bases, and 11 bases lay between the germline ends. Germline values: CDR1 SGHTA, CDR2 FQGNSA. CDR3 size: 12 residues. The CDR3 coding sequence is TGTGCCAGCAGCCTACTACTGTTTGAGCAGTTCTTC. Translated, it gives CASSLLLFEQFF.

The chain couples TRBV20-1 to TRBJ2-7; TRBD1 might be the D (6 bases). Per germline, CDR1 DFQATT and CDR2 SNEGSKA (reference sequence). The CDR3 runs 12 residues. Trimming took 3 bases from V and 8 from J, leaving 14 bases between them. The CDR3 DNA sequence: TGCAGTGCTAGCAGGACAGTGCGCAAGCAGTACTTC. It is translated as CSASRTVRKQYF.

This clone was counted at least ten times. A much larger clone lies one base from this, so it may be a read error. V usage is TRBV7-3 and J usage is TRBJ2-1, with 9 bases identical to TRBD2. This CDR3 is 17 amino acids long. In germline, CDR1 is SGHTA, CDR2 FQGTGA. The CDR3 DNA sequence: TGTGCCAGCAGCTTAAACCGGCTAGCGGGATCCTACAGTGAGCAGTTCTTC. The encoded protein is CASSLNRLAGSYSEQFF. The variable domain in full, with the rest retrieved from reference TRBV7-3 and TRBJ2-1, is GAGVSQTPSNKVTEKGKYVELRCDPISGHTALYWYRQSLGQGPEFLIYFQGTGAADDSGLPNDRFFAVRPEGSVSTLKIQRTERGDSAVYLCASSLNRLAGSYSEQFFGPGTRLTVL.

A few counts support this clone. This sequence joins TRBV27 and TRBJ1-6, with D possibly TRBD1 on 5 matching bases. Germline-derived CDR1 and CDR2 are MNHEY and SMNVEV (reference sequence). Trimming cost V 5 bases and J 9 bases, with 14 bases left between them. The CDR3 runs to 14 residues. The CDR3 DNA sequence: TGTGCCAGCAGTCTGGAGGGGAGTCGTTCACCCCTCCACTTT. It specifies CASSLEGSRSPLHF.

This clone was counted ten times or more. This sequence joins TRBV7-9 and TRBJ1-2; 10 bases are a match to TRBD1. Germline loops: CDR1 SEHNR, CDR2 FQNEAQ (reference sequence). The junction had 3 bases not matched to a gene; V was cut back by 4 bases and J by 4 bases. The CDR3 loop spans 14 amino acids. The CDR3 DNA is TGTGCCAGCAGCTCCGACAGGGGGCCCTATGGCTACACCTTC. Translation gives CASSSDRGPYGYTF.

This clone was observed a handful of times. This chain connects TRBV11-1 to TRBJ2-1; 7 bases line up with TRBD2. This CDR3 contains 15 residues. V gave up 5 bases and J gave up 4 bases; unmatched junction bases: 8. CDR1 and CDR2 from the germline V gene are SGHAT and FQDESV (reference sequence). This chain's CDR3 is CASSPAGTTYNEQFF. CDR3 in DNA: TGTGCCAGCAGCCCCGCCGGGACTACGTACAATGAGCAGTTCTTC.

This clone appeared a few times. The J gene is TRBJ2-2, the V gene TRBV14; D remains ambiguous. The germline V and J ends were trimmed by 5 bases and 4 bases, with 11 bases remaining between them. The germline gives CDR1 SGHDN, CDR2 FVKESK. The CDR3 is made up of 14 amino acids. The CDR3 here is CASSLKATTGELFF. In DNA, the CDR3 is TGTGCCAGCAGCTTGAAGGCTACCACCGGGGAGCTGTTTTTT.

This clone qualifies as medium-sized (0.01 to 0.1%). V gene TRBV12-3 or TRBV12-4 combines with J gene TRBJ1-2; D unresolved. CDR3 length equals 13 residues. Trimming took off 1 base at V and 9 bases at J, with 12 bases between the two ends. CDR3 loop: CASSLVIGTRYTF. CDR3 nucleotides: TGTGCCAGCAGTTTAGTTATAGGAACGCGCTACACCTTC.

The chain joins TRBV27 to TRBJ1-3; TRBD1 aligns across 8 bases. In germline, CDR1 is MNHEY, CDR2 SMNVEV (reference sequence). This CDR3 has 15 amino acids. J was trimmed by 0 bases and V by 2 bases; bases with no gene match: 0. CDR3 DNA sequence: TGTGCCAGCAGTTTAACAGGGGGCTCTGGAAACACCATATATTTT. Translating it yields CASSLTGGSGNTIYF.

The sample holds many counts of this clone. The chain carries TRBV10-2 and TRBJ1-1; D not resolved. The CDR3 has 11 amino acids. Germline CDR1 and CDR2: WSHSY and SAAADI. Trimming removed 7 bases from V and 5 bases from J, with 8 bases in between. This CDR3 reads CASIGVTEAFF. Here the CDR3 DNA reads TGCGCCAGCATCGGGGTGACTGAAGCTTTCTTT.

On this clone: A much bigger clone sits one base away, suggesting this may be a read error. A read error is likely, as this CDR3 ends without the conserved phenylalanine or tryptophan. The CDR3 DNA sequence: TGTGCCAGCAGCTCATGGAGAAACATTCAGTACTCC. Protein sequence: CASSSWRNIQYS. The genes are TRBV11-2 and TRBJ2-4, with unresolved D. The CDR3 loop spans 12 amino acids. CDR1 SGHAT and CDR2 FQNNGV come from the germline V gene. V was trimmed by 4 bases and J by 6 bases, leaving 7 bases between them.

Of note for this clone: An end of the junction differs from the germline gene, which may be a read error. This chain's CDR3 is CDSSAQGWNSPLNF. The CDR3 DNA follows: TGTGACAGCAGTGCCCAGGGGTGGAATTCACCCCTCAACTTT. The gene calls are TRBV6-1 and TRBJ1-6; a weak D match, TRBD1 (6 bases). This CDR3 region has 14 residues. Germline-derived CDR1 and CDR2 are MNHNS and SASEGT.

This clone came up a few times. One junction end disagrees with the germline gene, perhaps due to a read error. Other nucleotide sequences in the sample specify the same CDR3. V usage is TRBV18 and J usage is TRBJ2-3; 14 bases fit TRBD2. The germline gives CDR1 KGHSH, CDR2 LQKENI. The CDR3 is 15 amino acids. CDR3 sequence: CASSPGTSGRDTQYF. CDR3 coding DNA: TGTGCCAGCTCCCCCGGGACTAGCGGGAGAGATACACAGTATTTT.